A single sample gave rise to the 3 T cell receptor beta chains below, sequenced in a study of shared clonotypes between healthy human individuals. TCRdb's table, derived via immunoSEQ multiplex PCR, lists solely in-frame clones and lacks some. The data hold around 2.1 million clones, with approximately 95% observed a single time. The specimen was naive CD4+ T cells sorted from blood. The subset here: CD45RA+ positively selected. All receptors derive from a man aged 18 to 29 in good health.

The chain combines TRBV4-1 with TRBJ2-2; no firm D call. Trimming removed 1 base from V and 6 bases from J, with 18 bases in between. In germline, CDR1 is MGHRA, CDR2 YSYEKL. This CDR3 spans 17 amino acids. The CDR3 protein is CASSQGTIGSGPGELFF. For the CDR3, the DNA is TGCGCCAGCAGCCAAGGGACCATTGGGTCCGGGCCCGGGGAGCTGTTTTTT.

This CDR3 reads CASSRTPGQGAYEQYF. CDR3 nucleotides: TGTGCCAGCTCACGTACTCCGGGACAGGGCGCCTACGAGCAGTACTTC. The gene calls are TRBV18 and TRBJ2-7; 9 positions agree with TRBD1. V shed 4 bases, J shed 2 bases, and the junction held 9 bases outside the gene matches. The CDR3 has 16 residues. CDR1 is KGHSH, CDR2 LQKENI, per germline.

The V and J genes are TRBV28 and TRBJ1-1, with a possible D match to TRBD1 (5 bases). This CDR3 comprises 12 residues. From germline, CDR1 is MDHEN and CDR2 SYDVKM. V was cut by 3 bases and J by 4 bases, with 6 bases left in between. For the CDR3, the DNA is TGTGCCAGCAGTTTTGGGGCCACTGAAGCTTTCTTT. It encodes CASSFGATEAFF. Complete variable domain (other parts from reference TRBV28 and TRBJ1-1): DVKVTQSSRYLVKRTGEKVFLECVQDMDHENMFWYRQDPGLGLRLIYFSYDVKMKEKGDIPEGYSVSREKKERFSLILESASTNQTSMYLCASSFGATEAFFGQGTRLTVV.